Included here is one T cell receptor (beta chain) sequence, with context. This entry belongs to a study of T cell changes during pregnancy in multiple sclerosis. CDR3 length: 15 amino acids. V was clipped by 4 bases and J by 7 bases; unmatched bases: 13. Germline lookup yields CDR1 LGHNA and CDR2 YSLEER. Profiled with immunoSEQ multiplex PCR; TCRdb holds only in-frame clones, not every one. Of tens of thousands of clones listed, 85% to 95% are singletons. The sequenced sample was peripheral blood, obtained before pregnancy. This clonotype was obtained from a female donor with multiple sclerosis, enrolled in a pregnancy study. This chain connects TRBV4-3 to TRBJ2-7; TRBD2 aligns across 7 bases. CDR3: CASSPGLAEPLEQYF. CDR3 DNA: TGCGCCAGCAGCCCAGGGCTAGCGGAACCCCTGGAGCAGTACTTC.